The 31 T cell receptor beta chains listed next were all sequenced from one sample in a study of response to subunit inactivated influenza vaccine. In TCRdb, the RT-PCR reads were re-called with MiXCR into one record per CDR3 protein. The data contain roughly 570,000 distinct CDR3 sequences, over 10% of them seen just once; the ten biggest clones take up less than 15%. Sequences were derived from PBMCs from blood, sampled more than 35 days after vaccination. These receptors came from a man aged 50-60 years who received an inactivated influenza vaccine.

This clonotype came up a few times. J is TRBJ2-2 and V is TRBV10-3, with 9 positions matching TRBD1. In germline, CDR1 is ENHRY, CDR2 SYGVKD. The CDR3 spans 14 residues. Trimming removed 10 bases from V and 3 bases from J; junction bases left unmatched: 6. CDR3 coding DNA: TGTGCCACCCAGACAGGGGGGGACACCGGGGAGCTGTTTTTT. Amino acid sequence: CATQTGGDTGELFF.

This clonotype appeared many times. The rearrangement joins TRBV28 to TRBJ2-7; D gene unclear. Between the trimmed V and J ends, which lost 5 bases and 4 bases, there was a span of 3 bases. This CDR3 region has 10 residues. The germline V gene has CDR1 MDHEN and CDR2 SYDVKM. The CDR3 loop is CASSGYEQYF. CDR3 in DNA: TGTGCCAGCAGTGGGTACGAGCAGTACTTC.

The chain joins TRBV12-3 or TRBV12-4 to TRBJ2-3; the match to TRBD2 covers 11 bases. J lost 3 bases, V lost 3 bases, and 5 bases had no gene match. The CDR3 is 16 amino acids. The CDR3 DNA reads as TGTGCCAGCAGTTTGGCTAGCGGGGGGTTGACAGATACGCAGTATTTT. It codes for CASSLASGGLTDTQYF.

This clonotype was counted between two and nine times. The chain joins TRBV6-2 or TRBV6-3 to TRBJ2-2, with D tentatively TRBD2 (6 bases). CDR1 and CDR2 (germline): MNHEY, SVGEGT. This CDR3 comprises 16 residues. V dropped 11 bases and J dropped 2 bases, with 21 bases sitting between them. The CDR3 region has the DNA TGTGCCGGGACCGGAAGAGCGGGTGCAAACACCGGGGAGCTGTTTTTT. Protein: CAGTGRAGANTGELFF.

The rearrangement uses TRBV7-8 and TRBJ2-3; 12 bases line up with TRBD2. The CDR3 spans 15 residues. The germline gives CDR1 SGHVS, CDR2 FQNEAQ. Trimming at V came to 4 bases and at J to 4 bases, leaving 3 bases not matched to a gene. The CDR3 reads CASSWTSGAADTQYF. DNA for the CDR3: TGTGCCAGCAGCTGGACTAGCGGGGCGGCAGATACGCAGTATTTT.

This clonotype was detected many times. The chain is built from TRBV12-3 or TRBV12-4 and TRBJ1-3; the match to TRBD1 covers 7 bases. The CDR3 length is 17 residues. Trimming removed 3 bases from V and 0 bases from J; junction bases left unmatched: 8. The CDR3 sequence is CASSFRQGRSSGNTIYF. CDR3 nucleotide sequence: TGTGCCAGCAGTTTCCGACAGGGACGGAGCTCTGGAAACACCATATATTTT.

This clonotype was detected a few times. The J gene is TRBJ2-3, the V gene TRBV6-1; tentatively, D is TRBD2 (7 bases). The V and J ends lost 6 bases and 3 bases respectively, with 16 bases between them. In germline, CDR1 is MNHNS, CDR2 SASEGT. This CDR3 region has 15 residues. The CDR3 nucleotides are TGTGCCAGCAGGGACAGACTAGCCAGAACAGATACGCAGTATTTT. It specifies CASRDRLARTDTQYF.

Only a few counts were recorded for this clonotype. The chain links TRBV20-1 to TRBJ2-7; D may correspond to TRBD1 or TRBD2 (5 bases each). The germline V gene has CDR1 DFQATT and CDR2 SNEGSKA (reference sequence). Trimming shortened V by 0 bases and J by 6 bases, and 12 bases separated the two germline ends. The CDR3 loop spans 13 amino acids. The CDR3: CSAREAGRGEQYF. Written as DNA, the CDR3 is TGCAGTGCTAGAGAGGCAGGGAGAGGCGAGCAGTACTTC.

This clonotype was seen a single time. The chain is built from TRBV7-2 and TRBJ2-3; perhaps TRBD2 as D (6 bases). Germline CDR1 SGHTA, CDR2 FQGNSA. The CDR3 has 15 amino acids. The V end lost 4 bases, the J end lost 2 bases, and 13 bases lay between the germline ends. CDR3 region: CASSYLAETTDTQYF. DNA of the CDR3: TGTGCCAGCAGCTACTTAGCGGAGACCACAGATACGCAGTATTTT.

This clonotype was seen many times. This sequence joins TRBV20-1 and TRBJ1-1; D may be TRBD1 (5 bases). V lost 7 bases to trimming and J lost 2 bases, with 11 bases between them. The CDR3 totals 12 residues. Germline V gives CDR1 DFQATT, CDR2 SNEGSKA (reference sequence). The DNA for the CDR3 is TGCAGTGTCTGGGGGGGAAACACTGAAGCTTTCTTT. Its translation: CSVWGGNTEAFF.

The chain recombines TRBV5-8 with TRBJ2-3; weak D call: TRBD1 (5 bases). The CDR3 is 14 residues long. Germline CDR1 reads SGHTS; CDR2 reads YDEGEE. Trimming cost V 1 base and J 6 bases, with 12 bases left between them. CDR3 amino acids: CASSLRVRADTQYF. The CDR3 nucleotides are TGTGCCAGCAGCTTGCGAGTCAGGGCGGATACGCAGTATTTT. The full variable domain, its missing parts supplied by reference TRBV5-8 and TRBJ2-3, is EAGVTQSPTHLIKTRGQQATLRCSPISGHTSVYWYQQALGLGLQFLLWYDEGEERNRGNFPPRFSGRQFPNYSSELNVNALELEDSALYLCASSLRVRADTQYFGPGTRLTVL.

The chain carries TRBV11-2 and TRBJ1-2, with D perhaps matching TRBD1 (5 bases). V was shortened by 5 bases and J by 8 bases, with 21 bases between the two germline ends. Germline V lookup: CDR1 SGHAT, CDR2 FQNNGV. The CDR3 loop spans 15 amino acids. The CDR3 DNA reads as TGTGCCAGCAGCCCCCACCGGGGGTCGGTAAGGGGCTACACCTTC. This sequence encodes CASSPHRGSVRGYTF.

The chain uses TRBV7-2 and TRBJ2-3; D may be TRBD1 (6 bases). The CDR3 consists of 13 residues. The ends were cut back, 1 base at V and 11 bases at J, with 13 bases in the middle. Germline assignment: CDR1 SGHTA and CDR2 FQGNSA. The chain's CDR3 is CASSLGGQLEQYF. The DNA of the CDR3 is TGTGCCAGCAGCTTAGGGGGGCAGTTGGAGCAGTATTTT.

The chain links TRBV20-1 to TRBJ2-5; TRBD1 matches 9 bases. CDR3 length: 13 amino acids. In germline, CDR1 is DFQATT, CDR2 SNEGSKA (reference sequence). J gave up 4 bases and V 4 bases, and 4 bases lay outside the gene matches. The CDR3 bases are TGCAGTGCTACAAGGACAGGGGTAGAGACCCAGTACTTC. Its protein product is CSATRTGVETQYF.

This sequence joins TRBV7-2 and TRBJ2-1; a weak D match, TRBD2 (5 bases). In germline, CDR1 is SGHTA, CDR2 FQGNSA. Trimming pared 2 bases from V and 6 bases from J, leaving 11 bases between. CDR3 length: 14 amino acids. CDR3 sequence reads: CASSLRTPINEQFF. Written as DNA, the CDR3 is TGTGCCAGCAGCTTAAGGACTCCCATCAATGAGCAGTTCTTC. The entire variable domain, with the rest obtained from reference TRBV7-2 and TRBJ2-1, is as follows: GAGVSQSPSNKVTEKGKDVELRCDPISGHTALYWYRQSLGQGLEFLIYFQGNSAPDKSGLPSDRFSAERTGGSVSTLTIQRTQQEDSAVYLCASSLRTPINEQFFGPGTRLTVL.

Only a few counts were recorded for this clonotype. The J gene is TRBJ2-7, the V gene TRBV12-3 or TRBV12-4; 11 bases align to TRBD2. The CDR3 consists of 14 residues. J gave up 6 bases and V 4 bases, and 5 bases lay outside the gene matches. CDR3 sequence reads: CASSSSSGGFEQYF. CDR3 coding DNA: TGTGCCAGCAGTTCATCTAGCGGGGGGTTCGAGCAGTACTTC.

The rearrangement uses TRBV6-1 and TRBJ1-6, with 7 nucleotides matching TRBD1. This CDR3 spans 15 amino acids. J was trimmed by 7 bases and V by 7 bases; bases with no gene match: 10. CDR1 MNHNS and CDR2 SASEGT come from the germline V gene. The CDR3 protein is CASKYRTGRNSPLHF. CDR3 nucleotides: TGTGCCAGCAAATATCGGACAGGACGAAATTCACCCCTCCACTTT.

CDR3 DNA sequence: TGTGCCAGCAGCCCGTCCCGGGACAGGGTGGACACTGAAGCTTTCTTT. It specifies CASSPSRDRVDTEAFF. The chain uses TRBV7-2 and TRBJ1-1; TRBD1 agrees at 9 bases. With 5 bases clipped from V and 3 bases from J, the junction kept 10 bases outside the gene matches. Germline values: CDR1 SGHTA, CDR2 FQGNSA. The CDR3 sequence is 16 residues long.

The rearrangement joins TRBV6-2 or TRBV6-3 to TRBJ1-5; D unclear. Germline values: CDR1 MNHEY, CDR2 SVGEGT. The CDR3 is 14 amino acids. V shed 5 bases and J shed 5 bases, with 13 bases lying between them. The CDR3 DNA follows: TGTGCCAGCAGTCTGAATAGGCGAGATCAGCCCCAGCATTTT. It encodes CASSLNRRDQPQHF.

The chain links TRBV5-1 to TRBJ2-3, with D tentatively TRBD1 or TRBD2 (5 bases each). V lost 4 bases, J lost 4 bases, and 16 bases lay in between. The CDR3 is made up of 15 amino acids. Germline V gene sequence: CDR1 SGHRS, CDR2 YFSETQ. Here the CDR3 DNA reads TGCGCCAGCAGCCCCCAGAGGGGTTGGTCAGATACGCAGTATTTT. This gives the protein CASSPQRGWSDTQYF.

Note on this clonotype: In this CDR3 the conserved last residue, phenylalanine or tryptophan, is missing, so a read error is likely. The chain carries TRBV7-6 and TRBJ2-4; 12 nucleotides align to TRBD2. J gave up 0 bases and V 5 bases, and 8 bases lay outside the gene matches. From germline, CDR1 is SGHVS and CDR2 FNYEAQ. The CDR3 length is 18 residues. Here the CDR3 reads CASSPGLAGTIAKNIQYS. The CDR3 DNA sequence: TGTGCCAGCAGCCCAGGACTAGCGGGGACGATAGCCAAAAACATTCAGTACTCC.

This rearrangement joins TRBV7-9 to TRBJ1-1; weak D call: TRBD1 (6 bases). Trimming left V 5 bases short and J 5 bases short, with 15 bases between. This CDR3 is built from 14 residues. Germline V gene lookup returns CDR1 SEHNR and CDR2 FQNEAQ (reference sequence). The CDR3 region is CASSPQGSNTEAFF. The DNA of the CDR3 is TGTGCCAGCAGCCCACAGGGCTCTAATACTGAAGCTTTCTTT.

This clonotype turned up a few times. The chain employs TRBV12-5 and TRBJ2-1; D is possibly TRBD1 (6 bases). Looked up from germline, CDR1 is LGHNT and CDR2 is FRNRAP. The CDR3 extends over 15 amino acids. V was trimmed by 5 bases and J by 4 bases, leaving 15 bases between them. Here the CDR3 DNA reads TGTGCTAGTGGTGCACAGGGTCGACCTTACAATGAGCAGTTCTTC. This translates into CASGAQGRPYNEQFF.

In this sample, this clonotype turned up a few times. This chain uses TRBV4-2 with TRBJ2-7; 9 bases line up with TRBD1. The germline CDR1 and CDR2 sequences are LGHNA and YNFKEQ. The CDR3 contains 15 residues. V lost 4 bases and J lost 5; bases outside the gene matches: 9. The CDR3 sequence: CASSLTDRGANEQYF. CDR3 in DNA: TGTGCCAGCAGCCTAACGGACAGGGGCGCCAACGAGCAGTACTTC.

This clonotype occurred once. A read error may explain this, as a much larger clone is one base away. J is TRBJ2-7 and V is TRBV12-3 or TRBV12-4; maybe TRBD2 (6 bases). The CDR3 is made up of 15 amino acids. In DNA, the CDR3 is TGTACCAGCAGTGGAGGGGCAGGGATAACCTACGAGCAGTACTTC. Amino acids: CTSSGGAGITYEQYF.

There are a few counts of this clonotype. The V and J genes are TRBV4-2 and TRBJ2-2, with 7 bases lining up with TRBD2. V trimming: 0 bases; J trimming: 1 base; junction bases outside the gene matches: 2. Germline CDR1 is LGHNA and CDR2 is YNFKEQ. This CDR3 comprises 16 residues. The CDR3 spells CASSQEASGNTGELFF. The DNA of the CDR3 is TGTGCCAGCAGCCAAGAGGCTAGCGGGAACACCGGGGAGCTGTTTTTT.

The gene calls are TRBV6-6 and TRBJ2-7, with no clear D. Deletions cut 5 bases from V and 5 bases from J, with 10 bases between. This CDR3 region has 12 residues. Germline V lookup: CDR1 MNHNY, CDR2 SVGAGI (reference sequence). DNA of the CDR3: TGTGCCAGCAGTGCTCGCTGGGACGAGCAGTACTTC. Encoded protein: CASSARWDEQYF.

There are a few counts of this clonotype. The rearrangement links TRBV12-3 or TRBV12-4 to TRBJ1-2; 7 bases fit TRBD1. The CDR3 extends over 16 amino acids. V gave up 4 bases and J gave up 5 bases; unmatched junction bases: 13. This chain's CDR3 is CASSSTFDRVEYGYTF. The DNA of the CDR3 is TGTGCCAGCAGTTCCACTTTCGACAGGGTGGAGTATGGCTACACCTTC.

This clonotype was observed a few times. The chain employs TRBV5-1 and TRBJ2-1; 9 bases are shared with TRBD2. CDR1 and CDR2 (germline): SGHRS, YFSETQ. The CDR3 is 17 amino acids. Trimming took 1 base from V and 0 from J; bases not matched to a gene: 5. CDR3 sequence (DNA): TGCGCCAGCAGCTTGCGGCCTAGCGGGACCTCCTACAATGAGCAGTTCTTC. This gives the protein CASSLRPSGTSYNEQFF.

This clonotype was counted a few times. The CDR3 loop reads CASSQAAAWGGEQYF. CDR3 nucleotide sequence: TGTGCCAGCAGCCAAGCGGCAGCCTGGGGCGGCGAGCAGTACTTC. The chain uses TRBV3-1 and TRBJ2-7; the D gene is possibly TRBD1 (5 bases). The CDR3 extends over 15 amino acids. The germline CDR1 and CDR2 sequences are LGHDT and YNNKEL (reference sequence). Trimming left V 1 base short and J 6 bases short, with 16 bases between.

In its sample, this clonotype was seen a few times. J is TRBJ2-5 and V is TRBV20-1, with 13 positions matching TRBD2. Germline CDR1 reads DFQATT; CDR2 reads SNEGSKA (reference sequence). The V segment lost 0 bases and the J segment 7 bases; nucleotides outside the gene matches: 8. This CDR3 contains 16 residues. The CDR3: CSARETSGGDGATQYF. The DNA for the CDR3 is TGCAGTGCTAGAGAAACTAGCGGGGGGGACGGAGCGACCCAGTACTTC.